This TCR beta chain was identified during a study of blood T cell repertoires in COVID-19. Study details: Sources were T cells, B-cell-depleted T cells, or PBMCs; the material itself was cDNA or gDNA.

Cohorts were determined from participant-reported clinical history. Cohort 3 donors counted as recovered after two negative PCRs, clearance, or resolved symptoms. Using immunoSEQ multiplex PCR, the repertoire was profiled, and TCRdb retains in-frame clones only, with some absent. This table holds about 250,000 clones, 85% to 90% found once. V was cut by 2 bases and J by 5 bases, with 10 bases left in between. This CDR3 has 13 residues. The V gene's germline CDR1 is LNHDA and CDR2 SQIVND (reference sequence). Sequences were obtained from PBMCs or T cells enriched from blood (not recorded which). V and J are TRBV19 and TRBJ2-7; tentative D call: TRBD1 (5 bases). The receptor's source is a man aged 40-55 years who had recovered from COVID-19. Here the CDR3 DNA reads TGTGCCAGTAGTATAATGGGGCGAGACGAGCAGTACTTC. It encodes CASSIMGRDEQYF.